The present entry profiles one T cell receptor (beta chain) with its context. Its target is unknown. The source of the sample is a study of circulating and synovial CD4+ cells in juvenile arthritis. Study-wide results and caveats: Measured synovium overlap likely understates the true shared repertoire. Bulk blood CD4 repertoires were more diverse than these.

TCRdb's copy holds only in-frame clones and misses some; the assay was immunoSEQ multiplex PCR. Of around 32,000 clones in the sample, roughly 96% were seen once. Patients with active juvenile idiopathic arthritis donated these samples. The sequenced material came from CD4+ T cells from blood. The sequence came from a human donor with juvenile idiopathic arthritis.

The CDR3 DNA reads as TGTGCCAGCATCAAACAGGGGGCGCAGGGCTACACCTTC. This translates into CASIKQGAQGYTF. The V call is TRBV6-5, the J call TRBJ1-2; TRBD1 aligns across 9 bases. The V gene's germline CDR1 is MNHEY and CDR2 SVGAGI. The CDR3 is 13 amino acids. V was pared by 7 bases and J by 8 bases, with 8 bases of the junction left unmatched.